This T cell receptor beta chain was sequenced for a study of CD8+ T cells in alopecia areata. General study findings and limits: Mice showed TCR sharing more clearly than patients did, possibly owing to HLA.

To note about this clone: Its antigen is not identified.

RNA extraction was followed by reverse transcription into cDNA, which acted as the sequencing template. This table comes from immunoSEQ multiplex PCR, and its TCRdb copy is limited to in-frame clones, with some not included. The profile covers under 350,000 clones, with roughly 60% appearing a single time and more than 1.5% taken by the ten largest. V shed 10 bases and J shed 2 bases, with 11 bases lying between them. This CDR3 has 12 amino acids. Germline assignment: CDR1 MNHEY and CDR2 SVGAGI. Specified treatment: oral pan-JAK inhibitor, 5-10 mg twice daily. In alopecia areata patients, both lesional scalp punch biopsies and peripheral blood were collected. Using a FACSAria, the CD4+ and CD8+ T cells were sorted from the PBMCs.

The chain recombines TRBV6-5 with TRBJ1-2; D remains ambiguous. Specimen: CD4+ T cells sorted from blood, collected at week 24, from a patient treated with tofacitinib. The sequence came from a human donor with alopecia areata. The CDR3 is CATTRANYGYTF. CDR3 nucleotide sequence: TGTGCCACCACGAGGGCGAACTATGGCTACACCTTC.